These 23 T cell receptor beta chains originate from one sample sequenced in a study of OX40 agonist ivuxolimab in advanced cancers. Profiled with immunoSEQ multiplex PCR; TCRdb holds only in-frame clones, not every one. The sample lists approximately 79,000 clones; 85% to 90% were seen once. Source: CD4+ or CD8+ T cells sorted from blood, taken in a trial of the OX40 agonist ivuxolimab. Every receptor here comes from an adult with an advanced solid tumor such as melanoma, head and neck, liver or kidney cancer.

The rearrangement uses TRBV10-3 and TRBJ1-1, with D tentatively TRBD1 (6 bases). The CDR3 totals 14 residues. The V and J ends lost 4 bases and 2 bases respectively, with 11 bases between them. Germline assignment: CDR1 ENHRY and CDR2 SYGVKD. The DNA of the CDR3 is TGTGCCATCAGTGCTAGACAGGCTAACACTGAAGCTTTCTTT. It yields the protein CAISARQANTEAFF.

The J gene is TRBJ1-5, the V gene TRBV5-5; TRBD1 might be the D (5 bases). The CDR3 runs to 16 residues. The V and J ends lost 4 bases and 3 bases respectively, with 17 bases between them. Germline loops: CDR1 SGHKS, CDR2 YYEKEE (reference sequence). The CDR3 sequence: CASSPRGSGSNQPQHF. Here the CDR3 DNA reads TGTGCCAGCAGCCCCCGGGGCTCAGGGTCCAATCAGCCCCAGCATTTT.

V usage is TRBV7-9 and J usage is TRBJ2-1, with a possible D match to TRBD2 (6 bases). Germline CDR1 and CDR2: SEHNR and FQNEAQ (reference sequence). Between the trimmed V and J ends, which lost 1 base and 3 bases, there was a span of 10 bases. The CDR3 is 15 amino acids. The CDR3 coding sequence is TGTGCCAGCAGCTTAGGGGACTCGTTCTACAATGAGCAGTTCTTC. This codes for CASSLGDSFYNEQFF.

This clone was found once. The chain combines TRBV5-1 with TRBJ1-1; no reliable D call. Germline assignment: CDR1 SGHRS and CDR2 YFSETQ. Trimming removed 4 bases at V and 1 base at J, with 8 bases between. The CDR3 totals 13 residues. The CDR3 sequence is CASSRTENTEAFF. The DNA of the CDR3 is TGCGCCAGCAGCCGCACAGAGAACACTGAAGCTTTCTTT.

This clone was observed once. This chain connects TRBV11-2 to TRBJ1-1; no definite D call. Germline CDR1 reads SGHAT; CDR2 reads FQNNGV. CDR3 length equals 16 residues. The V end lost 2 bases, the J end lost 2 bases, and 15 bases lay between the germline ends. CDR3: CASSLSGRNSNTEAFF. The DNA for the CDR3 is TGTGCCAGCAGCTTATCAGGCCGCAACTCAAACACTGAAGCTTTCTTT.

The V and J genes are TRBV5-1 and TRBJ2-5; 7 bases agree with TRBD1. J gave up 5 bases and V 0 bases, and 10 bases lay outside the gene matches. CDR1 and CDR2 (germline): SGHRS, YFSETQ. This CDR3 is 16 amino acids long. In nucleotides, the CDR3 is TGCGCCAGCAGCTTGGAAGGCACAGGGGCTCGCGAGACCCAGTACTTC. Protein: CASSLEGTGARETQYF.

This clone has just one count. V usage is TRBV14 and J usage is TRBJ1-2; D unclear. The CDR3 has 15 residues. The germline V gene encodes CDR1 SGHDN and CDR2 FVKESK. The V and J ends lost 5 bases and 6 bases respectively, with 19 bases between them. DNA for the CDR3: TGTGCCAGCAGCAAAAAAGGGTCGGGGATGGATGGCTACACCTTC. It specifies CASSKKGSGMDGYTF. Full variable domain (remainder filled in from reference TRBV14 and TRBJ1-2): EAGVTQFPSHSVIEKGQTVTLRCDPISGHDNLYWYRRVMGKEIKFLLHFVKESKQDESGMPNNRFLAERTGGTYSTLKVQPAELEDSGVYFCASSKKGSGMDGYTFGSGTRLTVV.

V usage is TRBV4-2 and J usage is TRBJ2-7, with 10 bases matching TRBD1. The CDR3 extends over 17 amino acids. V shed 2 bases, J shed 2 bases, and the junction held 9 bases outside the gene matches. CDR1 LGHNA and CDR2 YNFKEQ come from the germline V gene. The CDR3 coding sequence is TGTGCCAGCAGCCAAACGAGGGGGGGGACAGGGGCCTACGAGCAGTACTTC. As protein: CASSQTRGGTGAYEQYF.

This chain links TRBV5-1 with TRBJ1-6; D is undetermined. The CDR3 covers 14 residues. From germline, CDR1 is SGHRS and CDR2 YFSETQ. V was shortened by 1 base and J by 6 bases, with 8 bases between the two germline ends. In DNA, the CDR3 is TGCGCCAGCAGCTTGCCAGGTGTTAATTCACCCCTCCACTTT. It translates to CASSLPGVNSPLHF.

V gene TRBV4-2 combines with J gene TRBJ2-1; TRBD2 might be the D (6 bases). In germline, CDR1 is LGHNA, CDR2 YNFKEQ. V lost 3 bases, J lost 9 bases, and 27 bases lay in between. The CDR3 has 18 residues. The CDR3 is CASSHVVLPGRGGTEQFF. The CDR3, as DNA: TGTGCCAGCAGCCACGTCGTACTACCGGGACGGGGAGGAACTGAGCAGTTCTTC.

The V call is TRBV5-4, the J call TRBJ2-2; 8 bases align to TRBD1. With 7 bases clipped from V and 3 bases from J, the junction kept 8 bases outside the gene matches. CDR3 length: 15 amino acids. Germline CDR1 SGHNT, CDR2 YYREEE (reference sequence). The CDR3, as DNA: TGTGCCAGCTTCTGGACAGGGTGGGACACCGGGGAGCTGTTTTTT. It translates to CASFWTGWDTGELFF.

To note about this clone: Other DNA sequences within the sample encode an identical CDR3. The chain recombines TRBV7-2 with TRBJ2-3, with D unclear. Germline CDR1 reads SGHTA; CDR2 reads FQGNSA. V lost 2 bases and J lost 0, with 0 bases in between. The CDR3 spans 12 residues. The CDR3 here is CASSLSTDTQYF. DNA for the CDR3: TGTGCCAGCAGCTTAAGCACAGATACGCAGTATTTT. Using reference TRBV7-2 and TRBJ2-3 for the parts outside the CDR3, the full variable domain is GAGVSQSPSNKVTEKGKDVELRCDPISGHTALYWYRQSLGQGLEFLIYFQGNSAPDKSGLPSDRFSAERTGGSVSTLTIQRTQQEDSAVYLCASSLSTDTQYFGPGTRLTVL.

The chain employs TRBV18 and TRBJ2-5; 14 bases agree with TRBD2. Germline assignment: CDR1 KGHSH and CDR2 LQKENI. V gave up 3 bases and J gave up 4 bases; unmatched junction bases: 4. This CDR3 contains 16 residues. This CDR3 reads CASSPRLAGGSETQYF. CDR3 DNA sequence: TGTGCCAGCTCACCGCGACTAGCGGGGGGGTCAGAGACCCAGTACTTC.

The chain recombines TRBV6-6 with TRBJ2-2; D is unresolved. The CDR3 has 15 amino acids. From germline, CDR1 is MNHNY and CDR2 SVGAGI (reference sequence). Trimming cost V 2 bases and J 2 bases, with 9 bases left between them. The CDR3 reads CASSYRQTNTGELFF. The CDR3 DNA sequence: TGTGCCAGCAGTTACCGGCAGACCAACACCGGGGAGCTGTTTTTT.

The chain couples TRBV4-1 to TRBJ2-7, with 9 positions matching TRBD2. The germline V gene encodes CDR1 MGHRA and CDR2 YSYEKL. This CDR3 contains 15 residues. V shed 1 base and J 2 bases; nucleotides not matched to a gene: 3. The CDR3 DNA follows: TGCGCCAGCAGCCAAGCAAGCGGGGGGCCCTACGAGCAGTACTTC. The encoded protein is CASSQASGGPYEQYF.

This clone was counted between two and nine times. The CDR3 loop reads CASSWEATEAFF. In DNA, the CDR3 is TGCGCCAGCAGCTGGGAAGCCACTGAAGCTTTCTTT. This rearrangement joins TRBV5-1 to TRBJ1-1; D remains unclear. Germline values: CDR1 SGHRS, CDR2 YFSETQ. V was cut by 3 bases and J by 4 bases, with 7 bases left in between. The CDR3 contains 12 residues.

The gene calls are TRBV4-3 and TRBJ1-4; D gene ambiguous. The length of the CDR3 is 15 residues. Germline CDR1 and CDR2: LGHNA and YSLEER. Deletions cut 6 bases from V and 0 bases from J, with 11 bases between. The CDR3: CASSRAFATNEKLFF. CDR3 nucleotide sequence: TGCGCCAGCAGTCGCGCCTTTGCAACTAATGAAAAACTGTTTTTT.

The chain has TRBV5-1 and TRBJ2-6, with a weak D call TRBD1 (5 bases). CDR3 size: 16 residues. V was pared by 4 bases and J by 0 bases, with 11 bases between. Germline loops: CDR1 SGHRS, CDR2 YFSETQ. The CDR3 nucleotides read TGCGCCAGCAGCCCGACAGTAACCTCTGGGGCCAACGTCCTGACTTTC. Translating it yields CASSPTVTSGANVLTF.

Of note for this clone: This sample also contains other DNA sequences that code for the same CDR3. The J gene is TRBJ2-7, the V gene TRBV28, with TRBD1 matching 7 bases. The V gene's germline CDR1 is MDHEN and CDR2 SYDVKM. The CDR3 spans 16 residues. V lost 6 bases and J lost 5; bases outside the gene matches: 16. CDR3 in DNA: TGTGCCAGCAGCTACACGACAGGGAGAGGGAAAAACGAGCAGTACTTC. Translated: CASSYTTGRGKNEQYF.

The CDR3 region is CASSVSGLELFF. The CDR3 nucleotides read TGTGCCAGCAGTGTCAGTGGTTTGGAGCTGTTTTTT. This chain connects TRBV6-1 to TRBJ2-2, with D hard to call. V shed 4 bases and J shed 10 bases, with 10 bases lying between them. Germline V lookup: CDR1 MNHNS, CDR2 SASEGT. This CDR3 region has 12 residues.

This chain connects TRBV2 to TRBJ2-2, with a tentative D call TRBD1 (5 bases). Trimming removed 2 bases at V and 4 bases at J, with 14 bases between. The CDR3 consists of 16 residues. Germline V gives CDR1 SNHLY, CDR2 FYNNEI. The CDR3 sequence is CASSENGRRGTGELFF. CDR3 DNA sequence: TGTGCCAGCAGTGAAAATGGACGTAGGGGCACCGGGGAGCTGTTTTTT.

The chain has TRBV2 and TRBJ1-5, with unresolved D. This CDR3 is built from 15 residues. Trimming pared 2 bases from V and 7 bases from J, leaving 15 bases between. Germline V lookup: CDR1 SNHLY, CDR2 FYNNEI. For the CDR3, the DNA is TGTGCCAGCAGTGAAAGCCGGAACCTCAAACAGCCCCAGCATTTT. Translated, it gives CASSESRNLKQPQHF.

J is TRBJ2-5 and V is TRBV6-1; 9 nucleotides align to TRBD1. V shed 8 bases, J shed 5 bases, and the junction held 6 bases outside the gene matches. CDR1 and CDR2 (germline): MNHNS, SASEGT. The CDR3 runs 13 residues. Written as DNA, the CDR3 is TGTGCCAGCGGGACAGGGTTGGCCGAGACCCAGTACTTC. Protein sequence: CASGTGLAETQYF.